This TCR beta chain was profiled in a study of identifying expanded T cells in peripheral blood. Study-wide results and caveats: Two-week clone count variance significantly increased as total template count grew. Over about two and four weeks, about 15 and 18 clones changed, versus roughly 1.1 between replicates.

During the collection period, no donor immune events like infections were recorded. Worth noting for this clone: Antigen: not known.

This CDR3 has 15 residues. Germline lookup yields CDR1 MNHNS and CDR2 SASEGT. The V end lost 7 bases, the J end lost 4 bases, and 16 bases lay between the germline ends. Assay: immunoSEQ multiplex PCR; the TCRdb copy retains only in-frame clones and omits some. Of 65,000 to 95,000 clones listed, 85% to 90% are singletons. Sequencing was done on a sample of blood. The chain employs TRBV6-1 and TRBJ1-4; the D is unclear. The receptor was isolated from a person aged 18 to 75 in good health. The CDR3: CASNQGSRFNEKLFF. The CDR3, as DNA: TGTGCCAGCAACCAAGGGAGCCGGTTTAATGAAAAACTGTTTTTT.